The clone carrying this T cell receptor (beta chain) occurred a few times. The data stem from a study of blood T cells in healthy people across ages. Healthy Caucasian individuals from Russia aged roughly 6 to 100 were enrolled as donors. After removal of 5 bases from V and 4 bases from J, the junction contained 5 bases not matched to a gene. Germline V gives CDR1 DFQATT, CDR2 SNEGSKA (reference sequence). This CDR3 spans 13 amino acids. Then a second PCR, running roughly 7 to 11 cycles, was carried out with a sample-barcoded 5' primer and a J-beta primer mix. MiXCR, run by TCRdb on the 5' RACE reads, gives a single entry per CDR3 protein. The sample shows 650,000 to 800,000 distinct CDR3 sequences, 40% to 50% of them seen only once.

The chain carries TRBV20-1 and TRBJ1-5; 7 bases map to TRBD1. The receptor comes from a man aged 55 to 70 in good health. Sequenced: blood. The CDR3 loop reads CSALGQLNQPQHF. As DNA, the CDR3 is TGCAGTGCTTTGGGACAGTTGAATCAGCCCCAGCATTTT.